The next 7 T cell receptor beta chains were all read from a single sample in a study of T cell repertoires in cytomegalovirus infection. TCRdb re-called the reads through MiXCR, storing one row per CDR3 protein. The sample contains around 500,000 distinct CDR3 sequences, about 42% of which appear only once. No antigens are known for them. Sequenced material: cultured PBMCs, taken from culture after CMV antigen stimulation. These receptors were collected from a human donor in good health (CMV status not recorded). Some clones in this sample may be carry-over from other donors' samples.

In its sample, this clonotype was seen a few times. CDR3 protein: CASSYPGRAGDSSEQFF. The CDR3 region has the DNA TGTGCCAGCAGTTACCCCGGGAGAGCGGGAGATTCGAGTGAGCAGTTCTTC. This chain joins TRBV6-5 and TRBJ2-1; 8 bases agree with TRBD2. The CDR3 has 17 amino acids. The junction had 15 bases not matched to a gene; V was cut back by 2 bases and J by 9 bases. The germline gives CDR1 MNHEY, CDR2 SVGAGI.

DNA for the CDR3: TGTGCCAGCAGCTCGGCTACGGGTAATGAAAAACTGTTTTTT. Encoded protein: CASSSATGNEKLFF. The chain links TRBV7-6 to TRBJ1-4; D is undetermined. Trimming took off 4 bases at V and 4 bases at J, with 10 bases between the two ends. This CDR3 has 14 residues. Germline V gene lookup returns CDR1 SGHVS and CDR2 FNYEAQ. The entire variable domain, with the rest obtained from reference TRBV7-6 and TRBJ1-4, is as follows: GAGVSQSPRYKVTKRGQDVALRCDPISGHVSLYWYRQALGQGPEFLTYFNYEAQQDKSGLPNDRFSAERPEGSISTLTIQRTEQRDSAMYRCASSSATGNEKLFFGSGTQLSVL.

V usage is TRBV12-3 or TRBV12-4 and J usage is TRBJ2-3; the D gene is possibly TRBD1 (6 bases). V dropped 5 bases and J dropped 4 bases, with 10 bases sitting between them. The CDR3 sequence is 13 residues long. The CDR3 DNA sequence: TGTGCCAGCAGTCATACAGGGTCAGATACGCAGTATTTT. This codes for CASSHTGSDTQYF.

The rearrangement links TRBV5-4 to TRBJ2-3; a weak D match, TRBD1 (6 bases). This CDR3 contains 15 residues. Germline CDR1 is SGHNT and CDR2 is YYREEE (reference sequence). With 4 bases removed from V and 3 bases from J, the gap between germline ends came to 15 bases. CDR3 sequence reads: CASSPRQEVTDTQYF. The CDR3 nucleotides are TGTGCCAGCAGCCCCAGACAGGAGGTAACAGATACGCAGTATTTT.

V usage is TRBV20-1 and J usage is TRBJ1-5, with D maybe TRBD1 (5 bases). Trimming pared 1 base from V and 4 bases from J, leaving 8 bases between. The CDR3 is 13 residues long. CDR1 is DFQATT and CDR2 is SNEGSKA in the germline V gene (reference sequence). The CDR3: CSARGTRNQPQHF. CDR3 sequence (DNA): TGCAGTGCTAGAGGGACACGGAATCAGCCCCAGCATTTT.

V and J are TRBV10-2 and TRBJ1-5; weak D call: TRBD1 (5 bases). The V gene's germline CDR1 is WSHSY and CDR2 SAAADI. The V end was cut by 0 bases, the J end by 2 bases, with 11 bases between. The CDR3 totals 16 residues. CDR3 protein: CASSESQGIRNQPQHF. Written as DNA, the CDR3 is TGCGCCAGCAGTGAGTCGCAGGGTATACGCAATCAGCCCCAGCATTTT.

This clonotype was detected a few times. This sequence joins TRBV6-1 and TRBJ1-4, with D unresolved. Trimming cost V 0 bases and J 4 bases, with 9 bases left between them. The CDR3 sequence is 15 residues long. Germline V lookup: CDR1 MNHNS, CDR2 SASEGT. CDR3 DNA: TGTGCCAGCAGTGAAGCGGCATCCTTTAATGAAAAACTGTTTTTT. Protein product: CASSEAASFNEKLFF.